The 28 T cell receptor beta chains below were found in one sample sequenced in a study of CD8+CD57+ T cells in acquired aplastic anemia. Sequencing was done on patients that had shown CD8+CD57+ cell expansion by flow cytometry. The study profiled TCR beta VDJ and CDR3 using genomic DNA as template. In TCRdb, the reads were re-called with MiXCR into one record per CDR3 protein. The sample gives hundreds of thousands of distinct CDR3 sequences, about a third of which show up once; nearly 0.85% is in the top ten. The sample consisted of sorted CD4+, CD8+, or CD8+CD57+ T cells (not recorded which) from PBMCs. All receptors come from a human donor with aplastic anemia.

This sequence joins TRBV5-6 and TRBJ1-5, with no clear D. The CDR3 extends over 17 amino acids. The V end lost 1 base, the J end lost 0 bases, and 14 bases lay between the germline ends. Germline V gene data show CDR1 as SGHDT and CDR2 as YYEEEE. CDR3 amino acids: CASSLYGPHYSNQPQHF. As DNA, the CDR3 is TGTGCCAGCAGCTTGTACGGGCCGCACTATAGCAATCAGCCCCAGCATTTT. The whole variable domain, remainder taken from reference TRBV5-6 and TRBJ1-5, is DAGVTQSPTHLIKTRGQQVTLRCSPKSGHDTVSWYQQALGQGPQFIFQYYEEEERQRGNFPDRFSGHQFPNYSSELNVNALLLGDSALYLCASSLYGPHYSNQPQHFGDGTRLSIL.

The CDR3 here is CSARDLVRAETQYF. CDR3 coding DNA: TGCAGTGCTAGAGATTTGGTGCGGGCGGAGACCCAGTACTTC. The rearrangement uses TRBV20-1 and TRBJ2-5, with TRBD2 as a possible D gene (5 bases). This CDR3 is built from 14 residues. The germline CDR1 and CDR2 sequences are DFQATT and SNEGSKA (reference sequence). Trimming shortened V by 0 bases and J by 5 bases, and 13 bases separated the two germline ends.

This clonotype came up many times. The chain is built from TRBV20-1 and TRBJ2-7; no definite D call. The CDR3 consists of 11 residues. The germline CDR1 and CDR2 sequences are DFQATT and SNEGSKA (reference sequence). The V end was cut by 4 bases, the J end by 2 bases, with 6 bases between. The CDR3 sequence is CSANRAYEQYF. The DNA for the CDR3 is TGCAGTGCTAATAGGGCCTACGAGCAGTACTTC.

The chain joins TRBV20-1 to TRBJ2-2; TRBD2 matches at 7 bases. Germline V gene data show CDR1 as DFQATT and CDR2 as SNEGSKA (reference sequence). J gave up 0 bases and V 6 bases, and 4 bases lay outside the gene matches. This CDR3 is built from 14 residues. The CDR3 DNA follows: TGCAGTGCCAGCCGGGGGGCGAACACCGGGGAGCTGTTTTTT. Amino acids: CSASRGANTGELFF.

This chain connects TRBV9 to TRBJ2-5, with D perhaps TRBD1 or TRBD2 (5 bases each). The CDR3 is 15 amino acids. Trimming pared 3 bases from V and 2 bases from J, leaving 14 bases between. CDR1 and CDR2 from the germline V gene are SGDLS and YYNGEE. CDR3 DNA: TGTGCCAGCAGCGCCGGGACGACGGTGCAAGAGACCCAGTACTTC. It encodes CASSAGTTVQETQYF.

DNA of the CDR3: TGCGCCAGCAGCCAAGATCGGGAGCAGTTCTTC. Its protein product is CASSQDREQFF. The gene calls are TRBV4-3 and TRBJ2-1; no firm D call. CDR3 length: 11 residues. Germline V gene data show CDR1 as LGHNA and CDR2 as YSLEER. V lost 0 bases, J lost 10 bases, and 4 bases lay in between.

This chain joins TRBV6-1 and TRBJ2-5, with 9 nucleotides matching TRBD1. CDR1 is MNHNS and CDR2 is SASEGT in the germline V gene. The CDR3 runs 16 residues. With 6 bases clipped from V and 7 bases from J, the junction kept 15 bases outside the gene matches. The CDR3 nucleotides are TGTGCCAGCAGCTTAGACAGGGGGATCGATCAATGGACCCAGTACTTC. This translates into CASSLDRGIDQWTQYF.

V usage is TRBV19 and J usage is TRBJ2-5; TRBD1 agrees at 7 bases. This CDR3 is 13 amino acids long. Trimming cost V 6 bases and J 3 bases; bases outside gene matches: 4. Germline V gene data show CDR1 as LNHDA and CDR2 as SQIVND (reference sequence). The CDR3 DNA follows: TGTGCCAGTAGCCACGGACAGGAAGAGACCCAGTACTTC. Amino acids: CASSHGQEETQYF.

This clonotype has a handful of counts. The genes are TRBV2 and TRBJ1-5, with D hard to call. The V end was cut by 8 bases, the J end by 1 base, with 12 bases between. This CDR3 has 14 amino acids. Germline CDR1 and CDR2: SNHLY and FYNNEI. The CDR3: CASSAAPSNQPQHF. DNA of the CDR3: TGTGCCAGCTCCGCGGCCCCAAGCAATCAGCCCCAGCATTTT.

For this clonotype: This may be a read error, as it is one base from a much larger clone. The chain employs TRBV19 and TRBJ1-6; D is unclear. Germline-derived CDR1 and CDR2 are LNHDA and SQIVND (reference sequence). The CDR3 has 14 residues. In DNA, the CDR3 is TGCGCCAGCAGCCAAGACGGGGTTAATTCACCCCTCCACTTT. Protein sequence: CASSQDGVNSPLHF.

CDR3 DNA sequence: TGTGCCAGCAGTTTATTCATTGGGCCAGGGGGTCAGCCCCTCCACTTT. Translating it yields CASSLFIGPGGQPLHF. The chain combines TRBV25-1 with TRBJ1-6, with 7 bases fitting TRBD1. With V trimmed by 5 bases and J by 13 bases, 17 bases remained unmatched. CDR3 length equals 16 residues. Germline CDR1 MGHDK, CDR2 SYGVNS.

Concerning this clonotype itself: One junction end does not reproduce the germline sequence, and a read error may be involved. The chain has TRBV5-1 and TRBJ2-5; D not certain. The germline V gene encodes CDR1 SGHRS and CDR2 YFSETQ. CDR3 size: 16 residues. The CDR3 is CASILTGLTTQETQYF. The DNA of the CDR3 is TGCGCCAGCATCTTGACCGGTCTTACGACCCAAGAGACCCAGTACTTC.

The chain is built from TRBV11-2 and TRBJ1-6; D gene uncertain. Trimming took off 7 bases at V and 6 bases at J, with 22 bases between the two ends. The V gene's germline CDR1 is SGHAT and CDR2 FQNNGV. The CDR3 contains 17 residues. The CDR3 spells CASKEAPIGVANSPLHF. CDR3 DNA sequence: TGTGCCAGCAAGGAAGCCCCGATAGGAGTAGCTAATTCACCCCTCCACTTT.

Comment on this clonotype: A much larger clone lies a single base off, so this may be a read error. The chain uses TRBV14 and TRBJ1-2, with 9 bases matching TRBD1. The CDR3 has 17 residues. Germline CDR1 SGHDN, CDR2 FVKESK. CDR3 residues: CASSVVDRGEFFYGYAF. In nucleotides, the CDR3 is TGTGCCAGCAGCGTAGTGGACAGGGGCGAATTCTTCTATGGCTACGCCTTC.

Note on this clonotype: A much larger clone differs from this one at a single base, so this may be a read error. This sequence joins TRBV7-9 and TRBJ2-7, with D perhaps matching TRBD1 (6 bases). Germline V lookup: CDR1 SEHNR, CDR2 FQNEAQ (reference sequence). The CDR3 has 14 amino acids. CDR3 residues: CPSSLVSGAYEQYF. The CDR3 DNA reads TGTCCCAGCAGCTTAGTTTCAGGGGCCTACGAGCAGTACTTC.

This clonotype has a count of ten or more. J is TRBJ1-5 and V is TRBV19; D gene unclear. The CDR3 contains 13 residues. Trimming left V 7 bases short and J 1 base short, with 8 bases between. The germline gives CDR1 LNHDA, CDR2 SQIVND (reference sequence). This chain's CDR3 is CASNGRSNQPQHF. CDR3 nucleotides: TGTGCCAGTAACGGACGGAGCAATCAGCCCCAGCATTTT.

This clonotype came up many times. The genes are TRBV2 and TRBJ2-7; TRBD1 agrees at 9 bases. The germline gives CDR1 SNHLY, CDR2 FYNNEI. This CDR3 has 14 residues. With V trimmed by 5 bases and J by 0 bases, 2 bases remained unmatched. Here the CDR3 DNA reads TGTGCCAGCAGTCCGGGACAGGGCTCCTACGAGCAGTACTTC. It translates to CASSPGQGSYEQYF. Supplemented by reference TRBV2 and TRBJ2-7, the full variable domain reads EPEVTQTPSHQVTQMGQEVILRCVPISNHLYFYWYRQILGQKVEFLVSFYNNEISEKSEIFDDQFSVERPDGSNFTLKIRSTKLEDSAMYFCASSPGQGSYEQYFGPGTRLTVT.

This clonotype was observed a few times. A read error may be the cause here, since a much bigger clone is one base away. The genes are TRBV6-5 and TRBJ1-2; the D is unclear. Germline CDR1 reads MNHEY; CDR2 reads SVGAGI. Trimming cost V 5 bases and J 1 base, with 5 bases left between them. There are 12 residues in the CDR3. This CDR3 is CASSNYNYGYTF. The CDR3 bases are TGTGCCAGCAGTAACTATAACTATGGCTACACCTTC.

This clonotype was counted many times. The V call is TRBV29-1, the J call TRBJ1-5; D ambiguous. The CDR3 is made up of 12 amino acids. V lost 4 bases and J 5 bases, leaving 9 bases between the germline ends. Germline V lookup: CDR1 SQVTM, CDR2 ANQGSEA. CDR3 coding DNA: TGCAGCGTTGGACACCTCGATCAGCCCCAGCATTTT. It yields the protein CSVGHLDQPQHF.

The V call is TRBV7-3, the J call TRBJ1-2, with D tentatively TRBD1 (5 bases). Deletions cut 11 bases from V and 8 bases from J, with 24 bases between. Germline values: CDR1 SGHTA, CDR2 FQGTGA. CDR3 size: 14 residues. The CDR3 region is CAWSVQYGGVGYTF. The CDR3 DNA is TGTGCCTGGAGTGTACAGTATGGAGGGGTCGGCTACACCTTC.

V is TRBV19 and J is TRBJ1-5; 7 bases align to TRBD1. Per germline, CDR1 LNHDA and CDR2 SQIVND (reference sequence). V was pared by 3 bases and J by 9 bases, with 8 bases of the junction left unmatched. The CDR3 consists of 14 residues. The CDR3 reads CASSIRTGGGPQHF. The CDR3 region has the DNA TGTGCCAGTAGTATTAGGACAGGCGGGGGGCCCCAGCATTTT.

The chain combines TRBV5-1 with TRBJ2-7; perhaps TRBD1 as D (6 bases). V gave up 4 bases and J gave up 0 bases, with 14 bases separating them. Germline assignment: CDR1 SGHRS and CDR2 YFSETQ. This CDR3 region has 15 residues. The chain's CDR3 is CASSPRTDNSYEQYF. The CDR3 nucleotides read TGCGCCAGCAGCCCCCGGACAGATAACTCCTACGAGCAGTACTTC.

The genes are TRBV5-8 and TRBJ1-6, with D perhaps matching TRBD1 (6 bases). The CDR3 has 15 residues. Looked up from germline, CDR1 is SGHTS and CDR2 is YDEGEE. V was clipped by 4 bases and J by 7 bases, with 15 bases between them. The CDR3 DNA follows: TGTGCCAGCAGCCCCCGCAGGGGTGAAAATTCACCCCTCCACTTT. This sequence encodes CASSPRRGENSPLHF. The full variable domain, with the rest looked up from reference TRBV5-8 and TRBJ1-6, is EAGVTQSPTHLIKTRGQQATLRCSPISGHTSVYWYQQALGLGLQFLLWYDEGEERNRGNFPPRFSGRQFPNYSSELNVNALELEDSALYLCASSPRRGENSPLHFGNGTRLTVT.

This clonotype was seen repeatedly, ten times or more. J is TRBJ2-5 and V is TRBV7-6, with D possibly being TRBD2 (6 bases). The CDR3 has 16 residues. Germline CDR1 SGHVS, CDR2 FNYEAQ. Trimming cost V 1 base and J 6 bases, with 18 bases left between them. CDR3 loop: CASSLVSAGGGKTQYF. In DNA form, the CDR3 reads TGTGCCAGCAGCTTAGTTTCGGCAGGCGGCGGGAAGACCCAGTACTTC.

This clonotype has ten or more counts. The chain employs TRBV19 and TRBJ2-2, with D possibly TRBD1 on 5 matching bases. The CDR3 extends over 15 amino acids. V was trimmed by 6 bases and J by 5 bases, leaving 16 bases between them. CDR1 and CDR2 from the germline V gene are LNHDA and SQIVND (reference sequence). As DNA, the CDR3 is TGTGCCAGTAGATCACAGGATCGGCAGACCGGGGAGCTGTTTTTT. Protein sequence: CASRSQDRQTGELFF.

V is TRBV19 and J is TRBJ2-5, with 7 bases aligning to TRBD1. CDR1 and CDR2 from the germline V gene are LNHDA and SQIVND (reference sequence). The CDR3 extends over 14 amino acids. The V and J ends lost 6 bases and 5 bases, in that order; junction bases with no gene match: 9. Here the CDR3 DNA reads TGTGCCAGTAGCCAAGGGGGCGAGGCGGAGACCCAGTACTTC. The encoded protein is CASSQGGEAETQYF.

The V gene is TRBV5-4, the J gene TRBJ2-5; 13 positions match TRBD2. The CDR3 has 16 residues. With 2 bases clipped from V and 5 bases from J, the junction kept 6 bases outside the gene matches. Germline lookup yields CDR1 SGHNT and CDR2 YYREEE (reference sequence). The CDR3 coding sequence is TGTGCCAGCAGCTTTCAGGGACTAGCGGGACAGGAGACCCAGTACTTC. Its protein is CASSFQGLAGQETQYF.

The chain uses TRBV4-2 and TRBJ1-4; TRBD1 matches at 9 bases. The V segment lost 2 bases and the J segment 5 bases; nucleotides outside the gene matches: 3. The germline V gene has CDR1 LGHNA and CDR2 YNFKEQ. CDR3 length: 15 amino acids. The CDR3 sequence: CASSQTTGGNEKLFF. The CDR3 region has the DNA TGTGCCAGCAGCCAAACGACAGGGGGGAATGAAAAACTGTTTTTT.